This entry is about one T cell receptor beta chain. The antigen is unknown. Assay used: immunoSEQ multiplex PCR; TCRdb lists only in-frame clones, some missing. Seen here are 440,000 or so clones, about 92% observed once, and the top ten hold about 1.7%. This sample was taken from a study of Ad26.COV2.S vaccination and SARS-CoV-2 variants. Study-wide results and limits: Spike-specific CD8+ and CD4+ T cell responses reportedly showed substantial breadth after vaccination. Ad26.COV2.S recipients had broader spike-specific TCRs (P = 0.0014).

Treatment in this sample: around 19 received Ad26.COV2.S at low or high dose, single or two shots; about 5 received placebo; per-sample allocation not given. Day 63 following the first vaccine or placebo injection was when the samples were taken. Germline trimming cut 7 bases from V and 2 bases from J; bases unmatched to any gene: 6. This CDR3 contains 14 residues. Germline lookup yields CDR1 MDHEN and CDR2 SYDVKM. This chain connects TRBV28 to TRBJ2-3, with TRBD2 matching over 7 bases. The origin of this receptor is a person between 18 and 60 years old who received the Ad26.COV2.S COVID-19 vaccine or a placebo. Sequenced material: peripheral blood, taken in a trial of Ad26.COV2.S vaccine versus placebo. Here the CDR3 reads CASILGGVTDTQYF. CDR3 coding DNA: TGTGCCAGCATCCTGGGAGGGGTCACAGATACGCAGTATTTT. Variable domain in full (rest from reference TRBV28 and TRBJ2-3): DVKVTQSSRYLVKRTGEKVFLECVQDMDHENMFWYRQDPGLGLRLIYFSYDVKMKEKGDIPEGYSVSREKKERFSLILESASTNQTSMYLCASILGGVTDTQYFGPGTRLTVL.